The present T cell receptor (beta chain) was sequenced within a study of blood T cell repertoires in COVID-19. Study-level background: Samples representing acute and convalescent COVID-19 were sourced from the United States, Italy and Spain.

Enrolled during active infection, Seattle patients were then followed longitudinally. The CDR3 spans 17 residues. From germline, CDR1 is PRHDT and CDR2 FYEKMQ (reference sequence). Deletions cut 6 bases from V and 3 bases from J, with 20 bases between. Original processing methods: For nucleated cells, counts were estimated from reference gene primer amplification. Profiling relied on immunoSEQ multiplex PCR, and the TCRdb table lists in-frame clones only, not all of them. V and J calls and clone size are as listed in that table; D and trimming were resolved from the DNA. The profile shows fewer than 70,000 clones, around 86% of them singletons.

The chain is built from TRBV13 and TRBJ2-2; tentative D call: TRBD1 (8 bases). This TCR derives from a middle-aged man with COVID-19, enrolled during active disease. Sequencing was done on a sample of peripheral blood. The CDR3 here is CASSSPRTGRDTGELFF. The CDR3 DNA sequence: TGTGCCAGCAGTTCCCCGCGGACAGGGAGGGACACCGGGGAGCTGTTTTTT.